Only a few counts were recorded for the clone carrying this T cell receptor (beta chain). Germline V gives CDR1 SGHTA, CDR2 FQGNSA. The CDR3 totals 13 residues. V shed 5 bases and J shed 9 bases, with 14 bases lying between them. These data belong to a study of blood T cell repertoires in COVID-19. Assay used: immunoSEQ multiplex PCR; TCRdb lists only in-frame clones, some missing. The data show 290,000 or so clones, 85% seen once. The chain combines TRBV7-2 with TRBJ2-1; TRBD1 might be the D (6 bases). Sequenced material: peripheral blood. This TCR was recovered from a man aged 50-60 years with active or convalescent COVID-19. CDR3 DNA sequence: TGTGCCAGCAGCCCACAGACAGGAGGTGAGCAGTTCTTC. Residues: CASSPQTGGEQFF.